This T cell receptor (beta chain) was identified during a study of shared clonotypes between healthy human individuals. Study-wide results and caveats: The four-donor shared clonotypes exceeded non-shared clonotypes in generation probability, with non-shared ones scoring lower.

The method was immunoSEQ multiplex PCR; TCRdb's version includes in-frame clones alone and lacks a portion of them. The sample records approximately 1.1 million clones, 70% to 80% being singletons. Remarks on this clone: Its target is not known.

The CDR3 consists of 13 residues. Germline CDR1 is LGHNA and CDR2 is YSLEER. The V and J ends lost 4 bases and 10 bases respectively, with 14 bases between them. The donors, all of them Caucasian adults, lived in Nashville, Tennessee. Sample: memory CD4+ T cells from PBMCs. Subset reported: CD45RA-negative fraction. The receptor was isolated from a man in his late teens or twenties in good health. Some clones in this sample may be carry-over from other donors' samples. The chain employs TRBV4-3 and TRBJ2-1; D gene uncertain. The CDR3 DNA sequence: TGCGCCAGCAGCCGAATAGTAGACGGGGAGCAGTTCTTC. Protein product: CASSRIVDGEQFF.